This T cell receptor beta chain was observed in a study of cytomegalovirus exposure and HLA in healthy donors (dated by TCRdb to the late 2010s). Regarding the research as a whole: An earlier analysis of several hundred of the donors reported 250 to 300 Gb of sequence data and 100 million to 140 million unique TCR beta sequences from 150 million to 200 million T cells. An early release that covered about 600 HLA-typed donors contained approximately 300 gigabases of sequencing data and 85 million to 100 million unique TCR sequences. Among the approximately 400 genotyped donors, around 81% belonged to the genetic ancestry cluster associated with self-reported Caucasian donors. The study was designed to test whether signatures of past pathogen exposure could be identified by cataloging public T cell receptors. The study used immunosequencing to profile the T cell repertoires of some 600 subjects and linked those repertoires to cytomegalovirus serostatus. A separate validation cohort of about 110 different subjects was used in addition to the roughly 720-subject first cohort. To predict cytomegalovirus infection status, the study brought together high-throughput TCR immunosequencing, statistical association of individual TCRs with disease status, and machine learning. A later analysis re-analyzed previously published TCR beta repertoires from several hundred donors and added high-resolution HLA genotyping to study TCR occurrence patterns. The later analysis used no new phenotypic data to find candidate immune exposures, relying instead on TCR beta sequences and their occurrence across donors. An earlier analysis of several hundred of the donors applied high-throughput TCR beta sequencing to assess whether each TCR beta V gene segment acted as functional or pseudogenic. Donor age, sex, ethnicity and CMV serostatus were compiled alongside the repertoire data. A later genetic analysis took genome-wide SNP genotypes for about three fifths of the 666 donors and used that subset as a discovery cohort. Every repertoire in the discovery cohort had been generated on one and the same sequencing platform. HLA typing included class I and class II loci at four-digit resolution. The number of typed donors differed by locus: about 629-640 for A, B, C, DRB1 and DQB1; about 520 for DQA1; approximately 600 for DPA1; and roughly 450 for DPB1. Roughly five DR-DQ haplotypes were handled as single units for association and clustering, since linkage in the cohort was strong. On average, over 200,000 unique TCR beta nucleotide sequences were sequenced per donor among about 400 genotyped donors of the cohort, with 15% to 20% of those sequences being non-productive.

Notes on this clone: Its target antigen remains unknown. Base qualities were left out, and no much larger clone turns up one base away.

In total, just over 650 healthy bone marrow donors made up the cohort. All cohort members were sampled while nominally healthy, although unrecorded immune exposures were likely present. The donor was CMV seropositive and belonged to the group of more than 250 seropositive cohort members. A peripheral blood sample was collected from each donor, and TCR beta sequencing was performed on peripheral blood mononuclear cells. The Qiagen DNeasy Blood Extraction Kit was used to extract genomic DNA from the blood cell samples. CDR1 LNHNV and CDR2 YYDKDF were looked up in the germline V gene (reference sequence). The CDR3, from cysteine to phenylalanine, totals 18 residues. Only the CDR3 portion is preserved as DNA: 54 bases, with reading frame beginning at the first base. V is reduced by 1 base and J by 2 bases, leaving a spacing of 15 bases between them. Receptor amplification or capture employed the immunoSEQ multiplex PCR assay. The multiplex PCR relied on a mix of 60 forward primers for TCR Vbeta segments and 13 reverse primers for TCR Jbeta segments. A multiplex PCR assay on genomic DNA amplified the CDR3 region of rearranged TCR beta genes. Amplified TCR beta libraries were sequenced as 87-base-pair reads on the Illumina HiSeq System. Processing in the source paper ran as follows. In a later analysis, some 80 million unique TCR beta chains were counted across the 500 to 850 repertoires, and approximately 11 million of these chains were shared by at least two donors. To remove PCR and sequencing errors, raw reads were error-corrected and collapsed into unique sequences using a nearest-neighbor algorithm that merged closely related sequences. To assign V, D and J gene segments, CDR3 sequences were aligned to IMGT reference sequences. For a sequence to be retained, a match of at least six nucleotides was required to both a V gene segment and a J gene segment. Rearrangements were classified as productive when the CDR3 lacked stop codons and remained in frame with V and J, and all other rearrangements were classified as non-productive. Following IMGT convention, CDR3 was defined as the stretch from the second conserved V-encoded cysteine up to the conserved J-encoded phenylalanine. In an earlier analysis of approximately 500 of the donors, sequences lacking an unambiguous match to a single V gene segment were excluded. In an earlier analysis of almost 600 of the donors, a V segment was called functional when productive rearrangements were above 56.7%, and segregating when the standard deviation between donors exceeded 5%. To diagnose cytomegalovirus status from the catalog of TCR beta chain sequences, a statistical classification framework was built. A later analysis assigned V and J genes by comparing TCR nucleotide sequences with IMGT/GENE-DB human TR gene sequences. The TCRdist pipeline was used in a later analysis to assign CDR3 sequences and most-parsimonious VDJ recombination scenarios. A later analysis defined each TCR beta chain by its CDR3 amino acid sequence plus V-gene family, and excluded reads lacking a unique V-gene family. As a way to deal with suspected cross-contamination and a sequencing artifact, a later analysis dropped 450 to 600 nucleotide sequences that were highly shared and had low generation probability. A later analysis calculated a clonal expansion index for each public chain from normalized within-repertoire ranks of inferred template counts. In a later analysis, generation probabilities were computed using a VDJ recombination model fitted to out-of-frame rearrangements, and the results were checked against IGoR. In a later analysis, TCR-TCR, TCR-HLA and TCR-CMV co-occurrence was scored with hypergeometric tests, and a repertoire-size bias correction was applied to TCR pairs. A later analysis estimated false discovery rates by permuting HLA or CMV assignments 20 times. In a later analysis, co-occurring TCRs were grouped using DBSCAN, and TCRdist sequence similarity was added for clustering within HLA-allele-positive subsets. For co-occurrence clustering, repertoires with fewer than 30,000 or more than 120,000 public chains were excluded, along with four or five repertoires with anomalous nucleotide sharing. In TCRdb, the immuneACCESS table is reduced to in-frame sequences with V and J assigned. These tables do not hold every clone; where another copy was compared, an unresolved V gene accounts for under half, and the others remain unexplained. D and trimming were read from the DNA, whereas the V and J calls and clone size are those reported in that table. A total of 150,000 to 200,000 clones appear in this sample, approximately 80% of them only once. 2% to 2.5% of the sample is in the top ten clones.

The paper's findings and limits, for the study overall: Some IMGT-functional V segments, including TRBV6-2 and TRBV6-3, could not be distinguished by the 87-base-pair reads and were therefore excluded. In both the original and validation cohorts, the classifier was reported to diagnose cytomegalovirus status with high specificity and sensitivity. In a later genetic analysis, fewer N-insertions in productive TCRs were reported among donors in an Asian-associated ancestry cluster than the roughly 700-donor mean. According to a later analysis, most CMV-associated TCR beta chains appeared to be HLA-restricted, and the HLA associations seemed to be driven largely by CMV exposure. An association between a missense DCLRE1C variant and V-gene and J-gene trimming of TCR beta chains was found in a later genetic analysis and replicated in an independent cohort. Assigning TCR associations to individual alleles was difficult when HLA alleles, especially DR and DQ, strongly co-occurred. A further reported finding was that TCR beta sequences accurately predicted the HLA-A and HLA-B alleles for most subjects in the first cohort. In a later analysis, TCR association rates were found to vary across HLA loci, with the most associated TCRs seen for DRB1 alleles and the fewest for HLA-C alleles. The study listed around 160 TCR beta chains as associated with cytomegalovirus. In a later analysis, several top co-occurrence clusters were reported to appear linked to parvovirus B19, influenza, CMV and Epstein-Barr virus. Immune exposure information for the cohort was limited to CMV serostatus. A later analysis associated about 17,000 TCR beta sequences with specific HLA alleles at a false discovery rate of 0.05. In a later analysis, HLA-associated TCR beta chains were found to be more clonally expanded and to have lower generation probabilities than equally common non-associated chains. The presence/absence analyses assumed that sequencing depth was roughly uniform across donors, and that assumption may not be true. An earlier analysis of 450 to 750 of the donors showed that most TCR beta V segments appeared in productive rearrangements either about 87% or about 30% of the time, which broadly matched IMGT annotations. The authors suggested that the approach could potentially be generalized to other disease states and immunological phenotypes. About 17 rarely observed V segments, including chromosome 9 orphons, were excluded from the earlier analysis of several hundred of the donors because counts were too low. Because some donors lacked HLA typing at each locus, the association tests relied only on the typed subset. In vitro tests confirmed that three of the cytomegalovirus-associated TCR beta chains recognize cytomegalovirus antigens. The sequencing pipeline was judged likely to have produced a cluster of highly shared sequence variants as a technical artifact. Most TCR sequences were seen in very few donors, while some public TCRs were found in many individuals. The cohort was sequenced for TCR beta chains only, and without alpha or paired-chain data the features that could be detected were limited. Correlated functional status among segregating V segments might reflect linkage disequilibrium, but an unknown experimental factor could not be ruled out.

The clonotype was recovered from a man aged 45-65 years in good health and CMV-seropositive. Sequenced material: PBMCs. The sequence links TRBV15 to TRBJ1-6; a tentative D call is TRBD1 (6 bases match). DNA sequence: TGTGCCACCAGCAGAGGTCCCCAGGGGATCGCCTATAATTCACCCCTCCACTTT. Its translation is CATSRGPQGIAYNSPLHF.